This paragraph covers one T cell receptor beta chain sequence. These data originate in a study of blood T cell repertoires in COVID-19. Trimming removed 6 bases from V and 0 bases from J; junction bases left unmatched: 7. The CDR3 extends over 15 amino acids. From germline, CDR1 is MNHEY and CDR2 SMNVEV (reference sequence). As processed by the authors: For nucleated cells, counts were estimated from reference gene primer amplification. This table comes from immunoSEQ multiplex PCR, and its TCRdb copy is limited to in-frame clones, with some not included. D and trimming come from the DNA, and the V and J calls and clone size come from that table. Here the sample spans about 64,000 clones, approximately 90% being singletons.

The receptor comes from a human donor in a cohort sampled during active COVID-19. Sequencing used peripheral blood. The gene calls are TRBV27 and TRBJ2-7, with 8 bases lining up with TRBD2. The CDR3 nucleotides are TGTGCCAGCAGATCCTACCTAGCGGGCTCCTACGAGCAGTACTTC. As protein: CASRSYLAGSYEQYF.